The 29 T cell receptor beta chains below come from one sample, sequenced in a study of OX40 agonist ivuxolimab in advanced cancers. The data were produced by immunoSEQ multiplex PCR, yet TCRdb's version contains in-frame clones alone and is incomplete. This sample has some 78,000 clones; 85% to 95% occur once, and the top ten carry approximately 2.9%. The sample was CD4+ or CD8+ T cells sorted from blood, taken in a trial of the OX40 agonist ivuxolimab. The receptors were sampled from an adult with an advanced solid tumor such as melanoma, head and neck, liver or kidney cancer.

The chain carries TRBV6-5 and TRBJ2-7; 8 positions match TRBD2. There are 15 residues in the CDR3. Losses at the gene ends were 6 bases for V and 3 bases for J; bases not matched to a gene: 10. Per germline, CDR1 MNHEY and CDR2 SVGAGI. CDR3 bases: TGTGCCAGCAGCCCCAACCGGGAGGGGATCTACGAGCAGTACTTC. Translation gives CASSPNREGIYEQYF.

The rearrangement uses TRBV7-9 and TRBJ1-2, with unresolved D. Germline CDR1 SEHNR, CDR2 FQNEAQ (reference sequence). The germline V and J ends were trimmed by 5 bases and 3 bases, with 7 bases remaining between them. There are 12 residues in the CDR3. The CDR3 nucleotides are TGTGCCAGCAGCCGGGTGGACTATGGCTACACCTTC. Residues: CASSRVDYGYTF.

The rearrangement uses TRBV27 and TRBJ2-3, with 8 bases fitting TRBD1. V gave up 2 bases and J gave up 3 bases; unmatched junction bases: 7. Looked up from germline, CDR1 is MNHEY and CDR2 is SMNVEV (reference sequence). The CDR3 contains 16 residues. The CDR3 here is CASSLIRDRRTDTQYF. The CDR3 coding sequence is TGTGCCAGCAGTTTAATCCGGGACAGGAGGACAGATACGCAGTATTTT.

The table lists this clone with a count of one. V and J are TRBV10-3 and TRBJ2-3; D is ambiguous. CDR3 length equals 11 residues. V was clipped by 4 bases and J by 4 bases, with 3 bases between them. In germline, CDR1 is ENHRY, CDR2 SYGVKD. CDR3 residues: CAISGADTQYF. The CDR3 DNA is TGTGCCATCAGTGGGGCAGATACGCAGTATTTT.

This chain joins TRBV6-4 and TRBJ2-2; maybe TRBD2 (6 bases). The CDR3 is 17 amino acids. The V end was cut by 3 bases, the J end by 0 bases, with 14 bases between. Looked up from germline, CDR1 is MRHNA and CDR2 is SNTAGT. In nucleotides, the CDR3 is TGTGCCAGCAGTGAAGGTTGGGGGGTTACGAACACCGGGGAGCTGTTTTTT. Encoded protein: CASSEGWGVTNTGELFF.

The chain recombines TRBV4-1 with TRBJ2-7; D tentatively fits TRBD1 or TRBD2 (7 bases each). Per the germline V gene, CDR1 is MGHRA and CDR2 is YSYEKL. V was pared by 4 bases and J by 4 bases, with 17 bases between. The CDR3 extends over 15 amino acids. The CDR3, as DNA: TGCGCCAGCAGCCGGCAGGGGGGGTTGTTGTACGAGCAGTACTTC. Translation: CASSRQGGLLYEQYF.

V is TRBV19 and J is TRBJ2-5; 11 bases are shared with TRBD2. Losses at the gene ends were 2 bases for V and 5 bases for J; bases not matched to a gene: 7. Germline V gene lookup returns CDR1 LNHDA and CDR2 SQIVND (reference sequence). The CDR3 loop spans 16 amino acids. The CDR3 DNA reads TGTGCCAGTAGTATATCGCTAGCGGGAGGTTGGGAGACCCAGTACTTC. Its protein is CASSISLAGGWETQYF.

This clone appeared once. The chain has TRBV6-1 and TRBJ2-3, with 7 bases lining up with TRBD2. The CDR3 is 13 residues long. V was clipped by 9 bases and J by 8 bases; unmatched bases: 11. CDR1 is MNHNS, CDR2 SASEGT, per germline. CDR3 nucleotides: TGTGCCAGTCTTGCCGAGGGGAGGGGTACGCAGTATTTT. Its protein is CASLAEGRGTQYF.

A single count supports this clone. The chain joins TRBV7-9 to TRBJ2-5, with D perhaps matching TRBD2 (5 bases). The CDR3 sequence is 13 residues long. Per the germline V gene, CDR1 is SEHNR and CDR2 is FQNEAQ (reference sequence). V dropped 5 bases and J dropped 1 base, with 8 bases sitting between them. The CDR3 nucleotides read TGTGCCAGCAGCCCGGGGAGCCAAGAGACCCAGTACTTC. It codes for CASSPGSQETQYF.

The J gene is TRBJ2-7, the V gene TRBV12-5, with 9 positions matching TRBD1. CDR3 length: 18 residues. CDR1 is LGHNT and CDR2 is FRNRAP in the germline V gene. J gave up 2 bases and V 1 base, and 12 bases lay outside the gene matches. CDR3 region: CASGLGGTGSLRAYEQYF. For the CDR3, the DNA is TGTGCTAGTGGTTTGGGGGGGACAGGGTCGTTGAGGGCCTACGAGCAGTACTTC.

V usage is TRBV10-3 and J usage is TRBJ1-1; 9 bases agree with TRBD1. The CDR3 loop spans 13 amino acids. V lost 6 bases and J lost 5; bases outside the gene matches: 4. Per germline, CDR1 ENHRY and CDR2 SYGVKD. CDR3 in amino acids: CAIRGQGGTEAFF. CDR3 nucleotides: TGTGCCATCAGGGGACAGGGAGGGACTGAAGCTTTCTTT.

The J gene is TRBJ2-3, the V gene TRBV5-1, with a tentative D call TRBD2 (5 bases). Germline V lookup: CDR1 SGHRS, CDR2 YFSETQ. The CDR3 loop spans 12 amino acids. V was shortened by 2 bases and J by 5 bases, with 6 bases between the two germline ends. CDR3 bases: TGCGCCAGCAGCTTAGAGGGAGATACGCAGTATTTT. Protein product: CASSLEGDTQYF.

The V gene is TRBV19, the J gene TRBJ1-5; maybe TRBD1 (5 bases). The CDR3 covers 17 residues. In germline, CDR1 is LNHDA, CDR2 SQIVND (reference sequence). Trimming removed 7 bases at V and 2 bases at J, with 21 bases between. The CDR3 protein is CASKESAQGGRNQPQHF. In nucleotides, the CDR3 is TGTGCCAGTAAAGAGAGCGCGCAGGGAGGACGCAATCAGCCCCAGCATTTT.

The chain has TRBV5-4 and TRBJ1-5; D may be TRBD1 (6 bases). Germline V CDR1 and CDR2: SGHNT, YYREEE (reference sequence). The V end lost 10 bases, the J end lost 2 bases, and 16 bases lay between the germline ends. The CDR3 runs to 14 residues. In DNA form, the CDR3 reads TGTGCCTACGGGACACCGACGGGCAATCAGCCCCAGCATTTT. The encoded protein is CAYGTPTGNQPQHF.

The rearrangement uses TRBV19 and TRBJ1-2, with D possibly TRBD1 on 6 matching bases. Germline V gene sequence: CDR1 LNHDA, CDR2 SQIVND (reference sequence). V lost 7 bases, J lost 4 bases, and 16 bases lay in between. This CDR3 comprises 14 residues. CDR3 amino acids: CASTHTGYGYGYTF. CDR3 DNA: TGTGCCAGTACTCATACAGGGTATGGCTATGGCTACACCTTC.

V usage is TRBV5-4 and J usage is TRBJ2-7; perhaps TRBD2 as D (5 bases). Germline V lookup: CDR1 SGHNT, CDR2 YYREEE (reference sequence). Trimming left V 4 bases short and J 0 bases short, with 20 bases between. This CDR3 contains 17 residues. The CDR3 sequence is CASSVPGGQASSYEQYF. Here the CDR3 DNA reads TGTGCCAGCAGCGTACCCGGAGGCCAGGCGAGCTCCTACGAGCAGTACTTC.

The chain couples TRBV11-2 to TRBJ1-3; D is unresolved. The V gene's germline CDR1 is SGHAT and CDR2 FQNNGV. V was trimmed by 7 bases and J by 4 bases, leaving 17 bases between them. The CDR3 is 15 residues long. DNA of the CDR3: TGTGCCAGCACCCTCCCGAGGGTAGGGGGAAACACCATATATTTT. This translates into CASTLPRVGGNTIYF.

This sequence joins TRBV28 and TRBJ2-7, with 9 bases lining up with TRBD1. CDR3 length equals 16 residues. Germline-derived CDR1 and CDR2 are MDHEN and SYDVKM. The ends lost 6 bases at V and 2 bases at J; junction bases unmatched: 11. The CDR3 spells CASRFSPGQGTYEQYF. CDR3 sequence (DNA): TGTGCCAGCAGATTTTCTCCGGGACAGGGAACCTACGAGCAGTACTTC.

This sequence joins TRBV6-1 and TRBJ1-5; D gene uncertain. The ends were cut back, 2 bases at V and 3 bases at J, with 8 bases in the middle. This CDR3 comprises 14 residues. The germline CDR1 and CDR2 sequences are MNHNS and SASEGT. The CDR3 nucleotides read TGTGCCAGCAGTGAAAACGGGGTCAATCAGCCCCAGCATTTT. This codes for CASSENGVNQPQHF.

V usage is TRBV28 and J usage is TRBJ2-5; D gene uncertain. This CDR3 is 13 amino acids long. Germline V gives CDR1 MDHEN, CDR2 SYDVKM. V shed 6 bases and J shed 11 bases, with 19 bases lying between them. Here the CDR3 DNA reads TGTGCCAGCAGCCCCGGGCGAGAGGTCCGGCAGTACTTC. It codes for CASSPGREVRQYF.

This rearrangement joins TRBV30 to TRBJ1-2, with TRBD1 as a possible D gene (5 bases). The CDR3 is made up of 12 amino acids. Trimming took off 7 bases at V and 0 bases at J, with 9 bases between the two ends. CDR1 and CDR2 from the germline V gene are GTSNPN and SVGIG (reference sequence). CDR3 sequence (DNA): TGTGCCTCCGACAGCTCTAACTATGGCTACACCTTC. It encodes CASDSSNYGYTF.

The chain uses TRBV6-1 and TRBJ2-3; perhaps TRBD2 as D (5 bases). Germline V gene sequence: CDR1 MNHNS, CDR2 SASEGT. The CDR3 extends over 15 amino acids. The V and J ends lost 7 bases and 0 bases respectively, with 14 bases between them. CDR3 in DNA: TGTGCCAGCACACTAGGGTACCCTAGCACAGATACGCAGTATTTT. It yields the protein CASTLGYPSTDTQYF.

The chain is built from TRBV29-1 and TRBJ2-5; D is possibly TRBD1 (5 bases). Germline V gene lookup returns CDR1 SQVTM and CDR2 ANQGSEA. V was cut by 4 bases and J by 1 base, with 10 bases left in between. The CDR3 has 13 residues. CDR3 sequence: CSVVPQGQETQYF. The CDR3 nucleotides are TGCAGCGTTGTGCCCCAGGGCCAAGAGACCCAGTACTTC.

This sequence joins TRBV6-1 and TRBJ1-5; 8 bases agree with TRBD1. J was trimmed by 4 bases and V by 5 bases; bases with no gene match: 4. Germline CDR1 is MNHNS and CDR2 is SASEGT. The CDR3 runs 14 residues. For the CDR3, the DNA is TGTGCCAGCAGTCCCCGGACAGGGAATCAGCCCCAGCATTTT. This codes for CASSPRTGNQPQHF.

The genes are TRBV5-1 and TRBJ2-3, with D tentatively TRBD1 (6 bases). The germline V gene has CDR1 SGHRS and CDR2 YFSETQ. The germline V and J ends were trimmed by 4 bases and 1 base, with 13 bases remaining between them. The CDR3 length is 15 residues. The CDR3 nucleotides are TGCGCCAGCAGCAATACCCCAGGGGGCACAGATACGCAGTATTTT. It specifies CASSNTPGGTDTQYF.

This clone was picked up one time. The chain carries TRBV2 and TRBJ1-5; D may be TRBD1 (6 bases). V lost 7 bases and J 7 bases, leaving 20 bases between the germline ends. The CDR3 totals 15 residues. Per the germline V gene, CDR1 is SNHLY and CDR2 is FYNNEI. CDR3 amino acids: CASKEVRGGRQPQHF. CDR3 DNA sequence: TGTGCCAGCAAGGAGGTCCGGGGGGGCCGGCAGCCCCAGCATTTT.

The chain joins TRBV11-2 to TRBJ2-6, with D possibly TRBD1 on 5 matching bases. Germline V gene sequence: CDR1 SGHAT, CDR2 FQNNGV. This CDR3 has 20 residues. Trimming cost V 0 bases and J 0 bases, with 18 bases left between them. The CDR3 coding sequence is TGTGCCAGCAGCTTAGACGTAATTCGGCACAGGTTCTCTGGGGCCAACGTCCTGACTTTC. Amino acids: CASSLDVIRHRFSGANVLTF.

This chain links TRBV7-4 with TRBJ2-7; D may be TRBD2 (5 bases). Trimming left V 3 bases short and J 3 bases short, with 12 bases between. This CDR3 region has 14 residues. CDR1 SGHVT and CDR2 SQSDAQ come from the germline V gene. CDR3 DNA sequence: TGTGCCAGCAGCTTCGGGGAATGGGGCTACGAGCAGTACTTC. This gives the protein CASSFGEWGYEQYF.

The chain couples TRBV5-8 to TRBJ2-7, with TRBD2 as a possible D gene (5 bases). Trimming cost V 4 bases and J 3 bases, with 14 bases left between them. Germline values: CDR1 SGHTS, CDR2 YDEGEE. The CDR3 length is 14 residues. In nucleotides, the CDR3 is TGTGCCAGCAGCATTAGAGGGTTTCGCTACGAGCAGTACTTC. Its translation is CASSIRGFRYEQYF.